Below, 20 T cell receptor beta chains from the same sample are listed, as sequenced in a study of cytomegalovirus exposure and HLA in healthy donors. PCR amplification relied on 60 Vbeta primers (plus 13 Jbeta primers). Clones were sequenced by immunoSEQ multiplex PCR, and TCRdb holds only the in-frame ones, with some missing. The data hold over 100,000 clones, with roughly 80% observed a single time. The material sequenced was PBMCs. All receptors derive from a man under 40 in good health and CMV-seronegative.

The V and J genes are TRBV6-1 and TRBJ1-1; TRBD1 agrees at 11 bases. The CDR3 runs 14 residues. The V and J ends lost 5 bases and 10 bases, in that order; junction bases with no gene match: 9. Germline loops: CDR1 MNHNS, CDR2 SASEGT. CDR3 loop: CASSRRTGGALAFF. Here the CDR3 DNA reads TGTGCCAGCAGTCGTCGGACAGGGGGCGCATTAGCTTTCTTT.

This clone was counted once. Sequence at one end of the junction differs from germline and may be a read error. J is TRBJ2-1 and V is TRBV7-9; a weak D match, TRBD1 (7 bases). The CDR3 extends over 14 amino acids. CDR1 SEHNR and CDR2 FQNEAQ come from the germline V gene (reference sequence). The CDR3 sequence is CSSGSGTEYNEQFF. The CDR3 DNA reads as TGTTCCAGCGGGTCGGGGACAGAGTACAATGAGCAGTTCTTC.

This clone was observed a handful of times. This rearrangement joins TRBV6-1 to TRBJ2-2, with TRBD2 as a possible D gene (6 bases). Germline assignment: CDR1 MNHNS and CDR2 SASEGT. This CDR3 has 13 amino acids. The V and J ends lost 5 bases and 6 bases respectively, with 10 bases between them. The CDR3 spells CASSSLAPGELFF. Written as DNA, the CDR3 is TGTGCCAGCAGTTCTCTAGCGCCCGGGGAGCTGTTTTTT.

The J gene is TRBJ2-5, the V gene TRBV14, with unresolved D. From germline, CDR1 is SGHDN and CDR2 FVKESK. There are 17 residues in the CDR3. The V end lost 0 bases, the J end lost 3 bases, and 17 bases lay between the germline ends. The CDR3 spells CASSQDGPLYGKETQYF. Here the CDR3 DNA reads TGTGCCAGCAGCCAAGATGGGCCTCTCTACGGAAAAGAGACCCAGTACTTC.

The count of this clone is one. The chain employs TRBV28 and TRBJ1-4; 8 positions match TRBD1. This CDR3 region has 14 residues. V shed 5 bases and J 7 bases; nucleotides not matched to a gene: 6. Germline CDR1 reads MDHEN; CDR2 reads SYDVKM. The CDR3 nucleotides read TGTGCCAGCAGTACACAGGGGGGGACTGAAAAACTGTTTTTT. Translating gives CASSTQGGTEKLFF.

The chain links TRBV10-3 to TRBJ2-1, with 8 bases aligning to TRBD2. V lost 3 bases, J lost 6 bases, and 10 bases stayed unmatched. CDR1 ENHRY and CDR2 SYGVKD come from the germline V gene. CDR3 length: 16 residues. The CDR3 here is CAISDRGGPFINEQFF. The CDR3 coding sequence is TGTGCCATCAGTGACCGCGGGGGGCCGTTTATCAATGAGCAGTTCTTC.

In the case of this clone: Relative to the germline gene, one junction end is altered; a read error may explain this. CDR3 in amino acids: CVSSPGQTYNEQFF. Here the CDR3 DNA reads TGTGTCAGCAGCCCTGGACAGACTTACAATGAGCAGTTCTTC. This rearrangement joins TRBV2 to TRBJ2-1; the D gene is possibly TRBD1 (6 bases). CDR3 length equals 14 residues. Germline V gene sequence: CDR1 SNHLY, CDR2 FYNNEI. Looking up the rest from reference TRBV2 and TRBJ2-1 gives the full variable domain: EPEVTQTPSHQVTQMGQEVILRCVPISNHLYFYWYRQILGQKVEFLVSFYNNEISEKSEIFDDQFSVERPDGSNFTLKIRSTKLEDSAMYFCVSSPGQTYNEQFFGPGTRLTVL.

This chain joins TRBV27 and TRBJ2-1; maybe TRBD2 (5 bases). Germline CDR1 is MNHEY and CDR2 is SMNVEV (reference sequence). V lost 2 bases to trimming and J lost 1 base, with 9 bases between them. The CDR3 consists of 15 residues. CDR3 sequence (DNA): TGTGCCAGCAGTTTAGGGAGACTGTCCTACAATGAGCAGTTCTTC. Protein: CASSLGRLSYNEQFF.

This chain connects TRBV19 to TRBJ1-1; TRBD1 aligns across 8 bases. Per germline, CDR1 LNHDA and CDR2 SQIVND (reference sequence). V trimming: 7 bases; J trimming: 5 bases; junction bases outside the gene matches: 9. CDR3 length equals 14 residues. CDR3 bases: TGTGCCAGTACCTGGACAGGGAAGCGAACTGAAGCTTTCTTT. Its translation is CASTWTGKRTEAFF.

The chain carries TRBV6-1 and TRBJ2-3, with 9 bases fitting TRBD1. CDR3 length: 14 residues. Germline CDR1 and CDR2: MNHNS and SASEGT. J was trimmed by 3 bases and V by 8 bases; bases with no gene match: 6. The CDR3 sequence: CASQGQGQTDTQYF. The DNA of the CDR3 is TGTGCCAGCCAGGGACAGGGTCAAACAGATACGCAGTATTTT.

The CDR3 DNA follows: TGTGCCAGCCACACCAAAGCTAACTATGGCTACACCTTC. Translating gives CASHTKANYGYTF. This chain joins TRBV28 and TRBJ1-2, with unresolved D. Trimming took 8 bases from V and 0 from J, leaving 10 bases between them. Germline assignment: CDR1 MDHEN and CDR2 SYDVKM. This CDR3 region has 13 residues.

This clone turned up a few times. The chain is built from TRBV5-1 and TRBJ1-3; D is unclear. This CDR3 contains 15 residues. The germline V gene encodes CDR1 SGHRS and CDR2 YFSETQ. Between the trimmed V and J ends, which lost 0 bases and 0 bases, there was a span of 7 bases. The CDR3 loop is CASSLVGNSGNTIYF. The CDR3 DNA reads TGCGCCAGCAGCTTGGTGGGCAACTCTGGAAACACCATATATTTT.

The genes are TRBV2 and TRBJ1-3; D is perhaps TRBD1 (5 bases). Germline loops: CDR1 SNHLY, CDR2 FYNNEI. The V end lost 6 bases, the J end lost 0 bases, and 12 bases lay between the germline ends. The CDR3 totals 15 residues. CDR3: CASSPQGSSGNTIYF. The CDR3 DNA reads TGTGCCAGCAGCCCTCAGGGTAGCTCTGGAAACACCATATATTTT.

The chain carries TRBV10-1 and TRBJ1-2; 7 nucleotides match TRBD1. The CDR3 length is 16 residues. The germline V gene has CDR1 WNHNN and CDR2 SYGVQD (reference sequence). Trimming cost V 3 bases and J 5 bases; bases outside gene matches: 12. CDR3 sequence: CASSDQGQPLRYGYTF. Here the CDR3 DNA reads TGCGCCAGCAGTGACCAGGGACAGCCTTTAAGGTATGGCTACACCTTC.

The genes are TRBV27 and TRBJ1-2; 10 nucleotides align to TRBD1. The V gene end was trimmed by 5 bases and the J gene end by 5 bases; junction bases not matched to a gene: 5. Germline V CDR1 and CDR2: MNHEY, SMNVEV (reference sequence). The CDR3 has 14 amino acids. DNA of the CDR3: TGTGCCAGCAGTCCACCGGGACAGGGGTATGGCTACACCTTC. Translating gives CASSPPGQGYGYTF.

The chain employs TRBV10-3 and TRBJ2-2, with a possible D match to TRBD1 (5 bases). This CDR3 comprises 15 residues. V was cut by 4 bases and J by 0 bases, with 9 bases left in between. Germline assignment: CDR1 ENHRY and CDR2 SYGVKD. CDR3 nucleotide sequence: TGTGCCATCAGTGGAGGACACTCGAACACCGGGGAGCTGTTTTTT. Protein sequence: CAISGGHSNTGELFF.

The chain couples TRBV7-9 to TRBJ1-6; possible D gene TRBD1, 6 bases. Germline-derived CDR1 and CDR2 are SEHNR and FQNEAQ (reference sequence). V dropped 1 base and J dropped 10 bases, with 8 bases sitting between them. CDR3 length equals 13 residues. CDR3 DNA: TGTGCCAGCAGCTTAGAGGGGGGGTCACCCCTCCACTTT. This codes for CASSLEGGSPLHF.

V usage is TRBV14 and J usage is TRBJ1-1; 7 bases fit TRBD1. V lost 4 bases and J lost 3; bases outside the gene matches: 11. The germline V gene has CDR1 SGHDN and CDR2 FVKESK. The CDR3 loop spans 16 amino acids. CDR3 sequence: CASSLHRGRPDTEAFF. The CDR3 region has the DNA TGTGCCAGCAGCCTTCACAGGGGTCGACCAGACACTGAAGCTTTCTTT.

Here the CDR3 reads CASSLEHGDTGELFF. CDR3 sequence (DNA): TGTGCCAGCAGCTTAGAGCACGGGGACACCGGGGAGCTGTTTTTT. The chain joins TRBV7-6 to TRBJ2-2, with a weak D call TRBD2 (5 bases). CDR3 length equals 15 residues. In germline, CDR1 is SGHVS, CDR2 FNYEAQ. V dropped 1 base and J dropped 3 bases, with 9 bases sitting between them. Variable domain in full (rest from reference TRBV7-6 and TRBJ2-2): GAGVSQSPRYKVTKRGQDVALRCDPISGHVSLYWYRQALGQGPEFLTYFNYEAQQDKSGLPNDRFSAERPEGSISTLTIQRTEQRDSAMYRCASSLEHGDTGELFFGEGSRLTVL.

Details on this clone: The junction departs from germline at one end; a sequencing error may be responsible. The V gene is TRBV5-4, the J gene TRBJ2-7, with D perhaps matching TRBD1 (6 bases). Germline loops: CDR1 SGHNT, CDR2 YYREEE (reference sequence). This CDR3 comprises 12 residues. This chain's CDR3 is CASSSPQDSQVF. DNA for the CDR3: TGTGCCAGCAGCTCCCCGCAGGACAGCCAAGTTTTC.